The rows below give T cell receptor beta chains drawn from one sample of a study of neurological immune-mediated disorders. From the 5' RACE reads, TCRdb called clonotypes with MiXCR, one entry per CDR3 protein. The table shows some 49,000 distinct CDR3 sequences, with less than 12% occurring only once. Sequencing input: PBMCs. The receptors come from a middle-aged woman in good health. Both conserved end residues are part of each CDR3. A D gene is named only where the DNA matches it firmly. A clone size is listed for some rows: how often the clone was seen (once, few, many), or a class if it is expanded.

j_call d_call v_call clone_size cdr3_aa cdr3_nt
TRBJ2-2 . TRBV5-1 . CASTPMMNNGELFF TGCGCCAGCACCCCCATGATGAACAACGGGGAGCTGTTTTTT
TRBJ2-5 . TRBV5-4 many CASSAVGLPETQYF TGTGCCAGCAGCGCCGTAGGGCTGCCAGAGACCCAGTACTTC
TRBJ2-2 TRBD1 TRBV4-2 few CASSQDTLQGANTGELFF TGTGCCAGCAGCCAAGATACCCTCCAGGGGGCGAACACCGGGGAGCTGTTTTTT
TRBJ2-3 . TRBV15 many CATSRDTIGVGGTDTQYF TGTGCCACCAGCAGAGATACGATCGGGGTGGGTGGCACAGATACGCAGTATTTT
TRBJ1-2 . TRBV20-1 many CSANPQGSDYGYTF TGCAGTGCTAACCCCCAGGGGTCAGACTATGGCTACACCTTC
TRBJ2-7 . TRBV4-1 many CASSQRIASEQYF TGCGCCAGCAGCCAACGCATCGCGAGCGAGCAGTACTTC
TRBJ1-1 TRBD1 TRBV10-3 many CAISGGQGGTEAFF TGTGCCATCAGTGGGGGACAGGGGGGAACTGAAGCTTTCTTT
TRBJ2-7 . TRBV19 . CASSKGNEQYF TGTGCCAGTAGTAAAGGGAACGAGCAGTACTTC
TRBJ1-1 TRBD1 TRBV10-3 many CAISGGTEAFF TGTGCCATCTCAGGGGGCACTGAAGCTTTCTTT
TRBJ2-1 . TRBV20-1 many CSAEGVGPSSYNEQFF TGCAGTGCAGAGGGGGTGGGCCCCAGCTCCTACAATGAGCAGTTCTTC
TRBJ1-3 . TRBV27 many CASSTGKANGQTGNTIYF TGTGCCAGTTCCACAGGGAAGGCAAATGGGCAGACTGGAAACACCATATATTTT
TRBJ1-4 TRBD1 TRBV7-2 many CASTPDRGDEKLFF TGTGCCAGCACTCCCGACAGGGGGGATGAAAAACTGTTTTTT
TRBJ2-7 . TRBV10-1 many CASSDAGGYEQYF TGCGCCAGCAGTGACGCCGGAGGATACGAGCAGTACTTC
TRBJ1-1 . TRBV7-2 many CASSLVVTEAFF TGTGCCAGCAGCTTAGTGGTCACTGAAGCTTTCTTT
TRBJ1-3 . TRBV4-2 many CASSQDLPGAGGNTIYF TGTGCCAGCAGCCAAGATCTCCCGGGGGCAGGTGGAAACACCATATATTTT
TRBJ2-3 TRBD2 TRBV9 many CASSGTSPSTDTQYF TGTGCCAGCAGCGGGACTAGCCCGAGCACAGATACGCAGTATTTT
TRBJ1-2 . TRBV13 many CASSSTQGLAGYTF TGTGCCAGCAGCTCAACCCAGGGGTTAGCGGGCTACACCTTC
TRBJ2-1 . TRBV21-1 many CASSLLNWKGVKDEQFF TGTGCCAGCAGCCTGTTAAATTGGAAGGGGGTAAAGGATGAGCAGTTCTTC
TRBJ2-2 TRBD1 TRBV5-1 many CASSLGQGSGTGELFF TGCGCCAGCAGCCTGGGACAGGGAAGCGGCACCGGGGAGCTGTTTTTT
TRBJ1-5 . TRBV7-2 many CASSLARGVQPQHF TGTGCCAGCAGCTTAGCTCGGGGGGTTCAGCCCCAGCATTTT
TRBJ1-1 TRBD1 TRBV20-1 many CSARQGALNTEAFF TGCAGTGCTAGACAGGGGGCCCTGAACACTGAAGCTTTCTTT
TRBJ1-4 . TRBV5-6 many CASSYGRGEKLFF TGTGCCAGCAGCTACGGACGGGGGGAAAAACTGTTTTTT
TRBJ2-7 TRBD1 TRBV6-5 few CASRDRAYEQYF TGTGCCAGCAGGGACAGGGCCTACGAGCAGTACTTC
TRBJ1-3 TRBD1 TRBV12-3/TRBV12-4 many CASRSQGAGGNTIYF TGTGCCAGCAGATCGCAGGGGGCAGGTGGAAACACCATATATTTT
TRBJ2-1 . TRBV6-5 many CASEGTGNEQFF TGTGCCAGCGAGGGGACGGGCAATGAGCAGTTCTTC
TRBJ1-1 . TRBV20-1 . CSARTGGRNNEAFF TGCAGTGCTAGAACCGGGGGGAGGAACAATGAAGCTTTCTTT
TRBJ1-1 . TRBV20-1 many CSARGGGTEAFF TGCAGTGCTCGCGGCGGGGGGACTGAAGCTTTCTTT
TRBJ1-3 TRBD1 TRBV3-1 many CASSQKGGYGNTIYF TGTGCCAGCAGCCAGAAAGGGGGCTATGGAAACACCATATATTTT
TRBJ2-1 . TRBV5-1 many CASSQAADNEQFF TGCGCCAGCAGCCAGGCGGCCGACAATGAGCAGTTCTTC
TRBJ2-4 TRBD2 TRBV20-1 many CSARDPSGDGYIQYF TGCAGTGCTAGAGATCCCAGCGGGGATGGGTACATTCAGTACTTC
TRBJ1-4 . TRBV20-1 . CSGFQTEGKLFF TGCAGTGGGTTCCAGACCGAAGGAAAACTGTTTTTT
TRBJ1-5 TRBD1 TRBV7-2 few CASSRGQDNTQPQHF TGTGCCAGCAGCCGTGGACAGGATAATACGCAGCCCCAGCATTTT
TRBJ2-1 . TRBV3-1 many CASSDAGTRGADEQFF TGTGCCAGCAGCGACGCCGGGACGCGGGGAGCCGATGAGCAGTTCTTC
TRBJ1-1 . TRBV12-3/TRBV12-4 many CASSLTGEAFF TGTGCCAGCAGCTTAACAGGTGAAGCTTTCTTT
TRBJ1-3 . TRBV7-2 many CASSLLIGESDISGNTIYF TGTGCCAGCAGCTTACTCATCGGGGAATCGGACATAAGTGGAAACACCATATATTTT
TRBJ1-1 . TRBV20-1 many CSALHPTYTILPF TGCAGTGCTCTTCACCCCACCTACACAATTCTCCCATTT
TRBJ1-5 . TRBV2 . CASSDWVAMDNQPQHF TGTGCCAGCAGTGACTGGGTGGCGATGGACAATCAGCCCCAGCATTTT
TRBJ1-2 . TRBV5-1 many CASSLRATRTAASGYTF TGCGCCAGCAGCCTGAGGGCTACTAGGACTGCCGCCAGTGGCTACACCTTC
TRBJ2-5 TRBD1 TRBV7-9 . CASSSGQAIETQYF TGTGCCAGCAGCTCGGGACAGGCAATAGAGACCCAGTACTTC